This T cell receptor beta chain was recorded in a study of blood T cell repertoires in COVID-19. About the research overall: COVID-19 samples from acute and convalescent phases originated in the United States, Italy and Spain.

The ends were cut back, 1 base at V and 9 bases at J, with 10 bases in the middle. CDR1 and CDR2 from the germline V gene are MNHNS and SASEGT. There are 13 residues in the CDR3. Study processing details: Amplification of reference gene primers provided the estimated nucleated cell counts. The protocol was immunoSEQ multiplex PCR, while the TCRdb copy is restricted to in-frame clones and leaves out a portion. V, J and clone size are taken as reported in that table, and D and trimming were inferred from the DNA itself. The table records 150,000 or so clones, approximately 86% of them present only once.

The clonotype originates from a man aged 18-30 years with acute or convalescent COVID-19. The chain carries TRBV6-1 and TRBJ1-5; D ambiguous. Sequencing was carried out using peripheral blood. The CDR3, as DNA: TGTGCCAGCAGTGAAGGTACGGGTCTGCCCCAGCATTTT. Its translation: CASSEGTGLPQHF.